This TCR beta chain came from a study of neoadjuvant anti-PD-1 for oral cavity cancer. Study-wide points: Each response group had just a few patients in TCR analyses.

The ends were cut back, 2 bases at V and 1 base at J, with 8 bases in the middle. Germline-derived CDR1 and CDR2 are SGHRS and YFSETQ. The CDR3 runs to 14 residues. Sequenced by immunoSEQ multiplex PCR; TCRdb stores in-frame clones only, minus some. The sample shows about 15,000 clones, approximately 70% of them seen only once. As regards this clone: The target antigen is unknown.

The chain uses TRBV5-1 and TRBJ2-3; D is unclear. Material: PBMCs, obtained before nivolumab (anti-PD-1) treatment. The source is a person between 40 and 80 years old with oral cavity squamous cell carcinoma. CDR3 sequence: CASSFTDGTDTQYF. The DNA of the CDR3 is TGCGCCAGCAGCTTCACGGATGGCACAGATACGCAGTATTTT.